The 14 T cell receptor beta chains below come from one sample, sequenced in a study of CD8 T cells in Susac syndrome. RNA amounts of about 0.5 to 1 ug underwent reverse transcription with random hexamers. TCRdb passed the immunoSEQ multiplex PCR reads through MiXCR, listing each CDR3 protein once. The data contain approximately 120,000 distinct CDR3 sequences, around 97% of them singletons. Sequences were obtained from CD4+ T cells from PBMCs. The receptors stem from a human donor in good health.

This chain uses TRBV7-2 with TRBJ1-5; D gene uncertain. The CDR3 runs 14 residues. V lost 4 bases and J 0 bases, leaving 7 bases between the germline ends. CDR1 SGHTA and CDR2 FQGNSA come from the germline V gene. The CDR3 spells CASSSTHSNQPQHF. The CDR3 bases are TGTGCCAGCAGCTCAACACATAGCAATCAGCCCCAGCATTTT.

The chain couples TRBV28 to TRBJ2-5, with no clear D. The CDR3 sequence is 12 residues long. Trimming took 10 bases from V and 5 from J, leaving 14 bases between them. The germline V gene has CDR1 MDHEN and CDR2 SYDVKM. The CDR3 sequence: CATRSGGETQYF. CDR3 nucleotides: TGTGCCACCCGGTCTGGCGGCGAGACCCAGTACTTC.

The rearrangement uses TRBV6-2 or TRBV6-3 and TRBJ2-6; 7 bases are a match to TRBD2. Germline values: CDR1 MNHEY, CDR2 SVGEGT. The CDR3 spans 19 residues. Trimming removed 5 bases from V and 1 base from J; junction bases left unmatched: 14. The CDR3 region has the DNA TGTGCCAGCAGTCGAACGACTAGCTTCGTCCTGTCTGGGGCCAACGTCCTGACTTTC. Protein sequence: CASSRTTSFVLSGANVLTF.

The chain is built from TRBV3-1 and TRBJ1-1, with D hard to call. Trimming shortened V by 2 bases and J by 3 bases, and 10 bases separated the two germline ends. The V gene's germline CDR1 is LGHDT and CDR2 YNNKEL (reference sequence). The CDR3 is 14 amino acids. Here the CDR3 reads CASSQRTAHTEAFF. Here the CDR3 DNA reads TGTGCCAGCAGCCAAAGGACGGCTCACACTGAAGCTTTCTTT.

J is TRBJ1-5 and V is TRBV6-5, with a tentative D call TRBD1 (5 bases). The CDR3 sequence is 15 residues long. Germline assignment: CDR1 MNHEY and CDR2 SVGAGI. The V and J ends lost 2 bases and 4 bases respectively, with 12 bases between them. The CDR3 DNA reads TGTGCCAGCAGTTACACTGGGACGGAGAATCAGCCCCAGCATTTT. It yields the protein CASSYTGTENQPQHF.

CDR3 region: CSVAGGSGYTF. The CDR3 nucleotides are TGCAGCGTTGCAGGGGGCAGTGGCTACACCTTC. The rearrangement uses TRBV29-1 and TRBJ1-2, with 8 bases identical to TRBD1. The trim removed 4 bases at V and 7 bases at J, leaving 2 bases unmatched. Germline CDR1 reads SQVTM; CDR2 reads ANQGSEA. CDR3 size: 11 residues.

This chain uses TRBV19 with TRBJ2-2, with 11 bases that match TRBD2. This CDR3 region has 15 residues. The germline V gene has CDR1 LNHDA and CDR2 SQIVND (reference sequence). Germline trimming cut 6 bases from V and 7 bases from J; bases unmatched to any gene: 7. The CDR3 here is CASSSSGGAFGELFF. The CDR3 nucleotides read TGTGCCAGTAGCAGTAGCGGGGGGGCCTTCGGGGAGCTGTTTTTT.

The CDR3 nucleotides are TGCAGCGCCTCCGGGAAGGACGTAATCACAGATACGCAGTATTTT. Translation gives CSASGKDVITDTQYF. This chain joins TRBV29-1 and TRBJ2-3, with D possibly TRBD2 on 5 matching bases. This CDR3 has 15 residues. Looked up from germline, CDR1 is SQVTM and CDR2 is ANQGSEA. The V and J ends lost 7 bases and 2 bases respectively, with 19 bases between them.

This clonotype is a singleton in its sample. The chain has TRBV28 and TRBJ2-4; 7 bases are a match to TRBD1. V gave up 2 bases and J gave up 4 bases; unmatched junction bases: 2. CDR1 and CDR2 from the germline V gene are MDHEN and SYDVKM. The CDR3 covers 14 residues. CDR3 region: CASSLGTAKNIQYF. In DNA form, the CDR3 reads TGTGCCAGCAGTTTAGGGACAGCAAAAAACATTCAGTACTTC.

The rearrangement links TRBV4-1 to TRBJ2-3; D call uncertain. The CDR3 has 15 residues. Trimming pared 4 bases from V and 3 bases from J, leaving 14 bases between. Germline V gives CDR1 MGHRA, CDR2 YSYEKL. The DNA of the CDR3 is TGCGCCAGCAGCCCACGTGGGATTAGGACAGATACGCAGTATTTT. This gives the protein CASSPRGIRTDTQYF.

The J gene is TRBJ2-5, the V gene TRBV12-3 or TRBV12-4; possible D gene TRBD2, 6 bases. V was trimmed by 3 bases and J by 2 bases, leaving 13 bases between them. This CDR3 is built from 15 residues. CDR3 in DNA: TGTGCCAGCAGTTTTTCCGGTCGGGGGCAAGAGACCCAGTACTTC. Its protein is CASSFSGRGQETQYF.

The J gene is TRBJ2-5, the V gene TRBV28, with D possibly being TRBD2 (6 bases). The CDR3 has 14 residues. CDR1 and CDR2 from the germline V gene are MDHEN and SYDVKM. V was clipped by 6 bases and J by 5 bases, with 16 bases between them. The CDR3, as DNA: TGTGCCAGCAGACCTGGAGGGGCACAGGAGACCCAGTACTTC. It specifies CASRPGGAQETQYF.

This clonotype came up a few times. The genes are TRBV5-4 and TRBJ2-5; the D is unclear. The CDR3 runs to 12 residues. V was pared by 4 bases and J by 4 bases, with 8 bases between. Germline CDR1 is SGHNT and CDR2 is YYREEE (reference sequence). For the CDR3, the DNA is TGTGCCAGCAGCCTGGAAGGAGAGACCCAGTACTTC. Amino acid sequence: CASSLEGETQYF.

The chain combines TRBV5-1 with TRBJ2-2, with D unresolved. Germline V lookup: CDR1 SGHRS, CDR2 YFSETQ. The CDR3 extends over 13 amino acids. The V end lost 5 bases, the J end lost 4 bases, and 9 bases lay between the germline ends. The CDR3 loop is CASSLDPTGELFF. For the CDR3, the DNA is TGCGCCAGCAGTCTGGACCCCACCGGGGAGCTGTTTTTT. The full variable domain, in which reference TRBV5-1 and TRBJ2-2 provide the parts outside the CDR3, is KAGVTQTPRYLIKTRGQQVTLSCSPISGHRSVSWYQQTPGQGLQFLFEYFSETQRNKGNFPGRFSGRQFSNSRSEMNVSTLELGDSALYLCASSLDPTGELFFGEGSRLTVL.